One sample yielded the 17 T cell receptor beta chains listed below, sequenced in a study of blood T cell repertoires in COVID-19 (dated by TCRdb to between 2020 and 2021). Library generation was performed with the immunoSEQ multiplex PCR assay. TCRdb limited this immuneACCESS table to in-frame rearrangements with V and J called. A share of clones is missing; checked studies link under half to unresolved V genes, and the rest is unexplained. For this sample the table gives 150,000 to 200,000 clones, of which 85% were detected only once. The ten largest clones take up about 3% of the sample. The sample taken for sequencing was peripheral blood. The receptors come from a human donor with acute or convalescent COVID-19. The donor label of this sample is uncertain.

The chain combines TRBV5-1 with TRBJ2-2; TRBD1 aligns across 8 bases. The germline V gene has CDR1 SGHRS and CDR2 YFSETQ. Losses at the gene ends were 2 bases for V and 7 bases for J; bases not matched to a gene: 4. This CDR3 region has 14 residues. CDR3 loop: CASSLTGGNGELFF. DNA of the CDR3: TGCGCCAGCAGCTTAACAGGGGGGAACGGGGAGCTGTTTTTT.

This chain uses TRBV5-1 with TRBJ1-6; the match to TRBD1 covers 8 bases. The CDR3 totals 15 residues. Trimming cost V 0 bases and J 9 bases; bases outside gene matches: 5. Germline lookup yields CDR1 SGHRS and CDR2 YFSETQ. The CDR3 DNA reads as TGCGCCAGCAGCTTGGGGACAGGGCGGTCTTCACCCCTCCACTTT. Amino acids: CASSLGTGRSSPLHF.

This clone was seen only a few times. The V and J genes are TRBV19 and TRBJ2-2; a weak D match, TRBD1 (5 bases). Germline lookup yields CDR1 LNHDA and CDR2 SQIVND (reference sequence). V was clipped by 6 bases and J by 1 base, with 12 bases between them. The CDR3 sequence is 15 residues long. The CDR3 DNA sequence: TGTGCCAGTAGGAGTGACAGAGTGAACACCGGGGAGCTGTTTTTT. This encodes CASRSDRVNTGELFF.

The rearrangement links TRBV27 to TRBJ1-4; D may be TRBD1 (5 bases). The germline V and J ends were trimmed by 5 bases and 8 bases, with 15 bases remaining between them. Germline lookup yields CDR1 MNHEY and CDR2 SMNVEV (reference sequence). CDR3 length equals 14 residues. The CDR3 protein is CASSPAGRQEKLFF. In nucleotides, the CDR3 is TGTGCCAGCAGTCCCGCAGGGCGGCAGGAAAAACTGTTTTTT. Based on the CDR3 plus reference TRBV27 and TRBJ1-4, the full variable domain is EAQVTQNPRYLITVTGKKLTVTCSQNMNHEYMSWYRQDPGLGLRQIYYSMNVEVTDKGDVPEGYKVSRKEKRNFPLILESPSPNQTSLYFCASSPAGRQEKLFFGSGTQLSVL.

This chain links TRBV24-1 with TRBJ1-5, with D possibly matching TRBD1 (5 bases). The germline CDR1 and CDR2 sequences are KGHDR and SFDVKD. Between the trimmed V and J ends, which lost 2 bases and 2 bases, there was a span of 18 bases. The CDR3 spans 18 residues. The CDR3 sequence: CATSDSWQGGVGNQPQHF. CDR3 coding DNA: TGTGCCACCAGTGATTCTTGGCAGGGAGGGGTCGGCAATCAGCCCCAGCATTTT.

This rearrangement joins TRBV19 to TRBJ2-5; 7 bases match TRBD1. Germline trimming cut 8 bases from V and 5 bases from J; bases unmatched to any gene: 11. The germline gives CDR1 LNHDA, CDR2 SQIVND (reference sequence). This CDR3 is 14 amino acids long. As DNA, the CDR3 is TGTGCCAGTCGACAGGGAAGGTCGATGGAGACCCAGTACTTC. It codes for CASRQGRSMETQYF.

The chain combines TRBV9 with TRBJ2-3, with a tentative D call TRBD2 (5 bases). Germline values: CDR1 SGDLS, CDR2 YYNGEE. Trimming removed 7 bases at V and 0 bases at J, with 15 bases between. The CDR3 has 15 residues. CDR3 amino acids: CASSDAGYSTDTQYF. CDR3 coding DNA: TGTGCCAGCTCCGACGCGGGTTATAGCACAGATACGCAGTATTTT. The full variable domain, completed using reference TRBV9 and TRBJ2-3, is DSGVTQTPKHLITATGQRVTLRCSPRSGDLSVYWYQQSLDQGLQFLIQYYNGEERAKGNILERFSAQQFPDLHSELNLSSLELGDSALYFCASSDAGYSTDTQYFGPGTRLTVL.

The chain has TRBV6-5 and TRBJ1-3; no reliable D call. The V end was cut by 9 bases, the J end by 2 bases, with 5 bases between. The CDR3 runs to 11 residues. Per the germline V gene, CDR1 is MNHEY and CDR2 is SVGAGI. CDR3: CASAAGNTIYF. As DNA, the CDR3 is TGTGCCAGTGCGGCTGGAAACACCATATATTTT.

The genes are TRBV19 and TRBJ1-6; a weak D match, TRBD1 (6 bases). V lost 7 bases and J 10 bases, leaving 11 bases between the germline ends. This CDR3 has 12 residues. Germline values: CDR1 LNHDA, CDR2 SQIVND (reference sequence). The CDR3 region is CASNYRESPLHF. CDR3 nucleotide sequence: TGTGCCAGTAATTACAGGGAATCACCCCTCCACTTT.

The rearrangement joins TRBV4-3 to TRBJ1-4, with D perhaps matching TRBD1 (5 bases). The CDR3 contains 18 residues. Germline V lookup: CDR1 LGHNA, CDR2 YSLEER. V shed 4 bases and J shed 4 bases, with 22 bases lying between them. CDR3 loop: CASSRNGGGSASNEKLFF. CDR3 sequence (DNA): TGCGCCAGCAGCCGAAACGGGGGGGGTTCGGCAAGTAATGAAAAACTGTTTTTT.

This rearrangement joins TRBV27 to TRBJ2-2; D perhaps matches TRBD1 (6 bases). The CDR3 contains 14 residues. CDR1 and CDR2 (germline): MNHEY, SMNVEV (reference sequence). V lost 3 bases, J lost 11 bases, and 16 bases lay in between. CDR3 sequence: CASSFFDRQAELFF. In DNA form, the CDR3 reads TGTGCCAGCAGTTTTTTCGATCGACAGGCAGAGCTGTTTTTT.

This chain uses TRBV25-1 with TRBJ2-5; 8 bases line up with TRBD2. CDR1 and CDR2 (germline): MGHDK, SYGVNS. The CDR3 spans 14 residues. The trim removed 7 bases at V and 5 bases at J, leaving 9 bases unmatched. The CDR3, as DNA: TGTGCCAGCACTGCTAGCGGGCTGGGGGAGACCCAGTACTTC. Translating it yields CASTASGLGETQYF.

The rearrangement uses TRBV9 and TRBJ2-3, with a possible D match to TRBD2 (7 bases). V dropped 0 bases and J dropped 2 bases, with 13 bases sitting between them. CDR3 length equals 16 residues. Germline V gene sequence: CDR1 SGDLS, CDR2 YYNGEE. The CDR3 here is CASSVGGGRTTDTQYF. The CDR3 nucleotides are TGTGCCAGCAGCGTAGGCGGGGGCAGAACCACAGATACGCAGTATTTT.

V gene TRBV11-3 combines with J gene TRBJ2-7; D might be TRBD2 (5 bases). Trimming removed 0 bases at V and 10 bases at J, with 10 bases between. Germline lookup yields CDR1 SGHNT and CDR2 YENEEA. The CDR3 is 12 amino acids. The CDR3 is CASSLDRGEQYF. The CDR3, as DNA: TGTGCCAGCAGCTTAGATCGGGGAGAACAGTACTTC.

The J gene is TRBJ2-3, the V gene TRBV5-4, with a possible D match to TRBD1 (5 bases). The CDR3 has 14 residues. The V and J ends lost 4 bases and 8 bases respectively, with 17 bases between them. Germline values: CDR1 SGHNT, CDR2 YYREEE (reference sequence). The CDR3 sequence: CASSTAGSVATQYF. DNA for the CDR3: TGTGCCAGCAGCACAGCAGGGTCTGTGGCTACGCAGTATTTT.

The chain's CDR3 is CASSPQGPEKLFF. The CDR3 bases are TGCGCCAGCAGCCCCCAGGGGCCTGAAAAACTGTTTTTT. This chain connects TRBV5-1 to TRBJ1-4; a possible D gene is TRBD1 (6 bases). The V end lost 4 bases, the J end lost 7 bases, and 11 bases lay between the germline ends. CDR1 is SGHRS and CDR2 is YFSETQ in the germline V gene. The CDR3 consists of 13 residues.

J is TRBJ1-3 and V is TRBV5-5; no clear D gene. The CDR3 runs 19 residues. V was clipped by 1 base and J by 0 bases, with 20 bases between them. The germline gives CDR1 SGHKS, CDR2 YYEKEE (reference sequence). The CDR3 DNA follows: TGTGCCAGCAGCTTGTTAGTAGCTACAAGCGGAAACTCTGGAAACACCATATATTTT. Residues: CASSLLVATSGNSGNTIYF.